This T cell receptor beta chain was sequenced for a study of cytomegalovirus exposure and HLA in healthy donors. Study-wide results and caveats: Later on, a genetic analysis was performed. It linked a missense variant in DCLRE1C with V- and J-gene trimming of TCR beta. Reports described diagnosis of cytomegalovirus status by the classifier as highly specific and sensitive. A later analysis found most CMV-associated TCR beta chains apparently HLA-restricted. Segments of the TCR beta V type were, in most cases, productive about 87% or about 30% of the time in an earlier analysis.

CDR1 and CDR2 (germline): SGHDT, YYEEEE. This CDR3 comprises 15 residues. Trimming shortened V by 0 bases and J by 4 bases, and 13 bases separated the two germline ends. PCR employed 60 Vbeta and 13 Jbeta primers. TCRdb's copy holds only in-frame clones and misses some; the assay was immunoSEQ multiplex PCR. The table shows about 300,000 clones, with about nine tenths occurring only once. Notes on this clone: Its antigen is not identified.

Sequencing used PBMCs. V usage is TRBV5-6 and J usage is TRBJ1-2, with D possibly matching TRBD1 (5 bases). The TCR originated in a man aged 40-49 years in good health and CMV-seropositive. This CDR3 reads CASSLASGAAYGYTF. CDR3 nucleotide sequence: TGTGCCAGCAGCTTGGCCAGCGGGGCTGCCTATGGCTACACCTTC.